The clone carrying this TCR beta chain has more than one count but fewer than ten. Its cognate antigen is unknown. Treatment here: 15 to 20 received Ad26.COV2.S at low or high dose, single or two shots; about 5 received placebo; per-sample allocation not given. Collection of samples fell on day 63 after the first vaccine or placebo injection. The study used a vaccine consisting of an Ad26 vector that expressed Wuhan-strain SARS-CoV-2 spike. V was clipped by 6 bases and J by 1 base; unmatched bases: 2. From germline, CDR1 is ENHRY and CDR2 SYGVKD. The CDR3 runs 14 residues. The sample is drawn from a study of Ad26.COV2.S vaccination and SARS-CoV-2 variants. Study overall: Participants got Ad26.COV2.S intramuscularly, once or twice 56 days apart. Study-wide results and caveats: Higher spike-specific TCR breadth was found in vaccine recipients than in placebo recipients. The analyses of TCR breadth and depth may have understated the size of total T cell responses.

The protocol was immunoSEQ multiplex PCR, while the TCRdb copy is restricted to in-frame clones and leaves out a portion. The sample lists about 320,000 clones, about nine tenths occurring once. The chain couples TRBV10-3 to TRBJ1-2; 10 nucleotides align to TRBD1. The starting material was peripheral blood, obtained in a trial of Ad26.COV2.S vaccine versus placebo. The sequence was obtained from a person between 18 and 65 years old who received the Ad26.COV2.S COVID-19 vaccine or a placebo. CDR3 bases: TGTGCCATCAGGGGACAGGGGCATAACTATGGCTACACCTTC. As protein: CAIRGQGHNYGYTF.